These 15 T cell receptor beta chains were sequenced from one sample in a study of blood T cells in healthy people across ages. The second PCR ran roughly 7 to 11 cycles with a sample-barcoded 5' primer and J-beta primers. TCRdb re-called the 5' RACE reads through MiXCR, storing one row per CDR3 protein. The data hold hundreds of thousands of distinct CDR3 sequences, with roughly 60% observed a single time. The sequencing sample was made of blood. Receptors originate from a man aged 25 to 40 in good health.

The V gene is TRBV4-2, the J gene TRBJ2-3; TRBD2 agrees at 9 bases. The CDR3 covers 14 residues. With 0 bases clipped from V and 6 bases from J, the junction kept 1 base outside the gene matches. Per the germline V gene, CDR1 is LGHNA and CDR2 is YNFKEQ. The CDR3 protein is CASSQETSGDTQYF. The CDR3 bases are TGTGCCAGCAGCCAAGAAACTAGCGGGGATACGCAGTATTTT.

This chain joins TRBV18 and TRBJ1-5; no reliable D call. Trimming pared 5 bases from V and 5 bases from J, leaving 7 bases between. The CDR3 length is 12 residues. Germline CDR1 reads KGHSH; CDR2 reads LQKENI. The DNA of the CDR3 is TGTGCCAGCTCATCGCGTGATCAGCCCCAGCATTTT. Translation gives CASSSRDQPQHF.

This chain connects TRBV21-1 to TRBJ1-6. TRBV21-1 is a documented pseudogene. The CDR3 extends over 18 amino acids. The CDR3 DNA reads TGTGCCAGCAGCAAATTGGTCGAAAGTGGCTCCTATAATTCACCCCTCCACTTT. It codes for CASSKLVESGSYNSPLHF.

CDR3 region: CASSQTSSGRINEQYF. The CDR3 region has the DNA TGCGCCAGCAGCCAGACGTCTAGCGGGAGGATCAACGAGCAGTACTTC. V gene TRBV4-3 combines with J gene TRBJ2-7, with 11 positions matching TRBD2. The V and J ends lost 3 bases and 5 bases, in that order; junction bases with no gene match: 9. Germline CDR1 and CDR2: LGHNA and YSLEER. CDR3 size: 16 residues.

CDR3: CASSFPRGRVNVLTF. CDR3 coding DNA: TGTGCCAGCAGCTTTCCTAGGGGGAGGGTCAACGTCCTGACTTTC. This chain joins TRBV7-2 and TRBJ2-6, with a weak D call TRBD2 (7 bases). This CDR3 has 15 amino acids. Trimming pared 3 bases from V and 9 bases from J, leaving 15 bases between. Germline V gene data show CDR1 as SGHTA and CDR2 as FQGNSA.

V and J are TRBV20-1 and TRBJ2-1; 10 nucleotides agree with TRBD2. The CDR3 is 16 residues long. V was clipped by 4 bases and J by 0 bases; unmatched bases: 6. Germline CDR1 is DFQATT and CDR2 is SNEGSKA (reference sequence). CDR3 sequence reads: CSATASSGSSYNEQFF. DNA for the CDR3: TGCAGTGCTACGGCATCTAGCGGGAGCTCCTACAATGAGCAGTTCTTC.

As to this clonotype: Germline and junction disagree at one end, which may indicate a read error. J is TRBJ1-1 and V is TRBV9; D is ambiguous. The CDR3 length is 13 residues. The germline V gene encodes CDR1 SGDLS and CDR2 YYNGEE. The DNA for the CDR3 is TGTGCCAGCAGCGAAGGACCGACACTTGGAGGGTATTTT. Its translation is CASSEGPTLGGYF.

The chain joins TRBV6-2 or TRBV6-3 to TRBJ2-1, with 7 bases aligning to TRBD2. J gave up 4 bases and V 8 bases, and 5 bases lay outside the gene matches. This CDR3 is 13 amino acids long. The V gene's germline CDR1 is MNHEY and CDR2 SVGEGT. CDR3 DNA: TGTGCCAGCGGGACTACGTTATACAATGAGCAGTTCTTC. Amino acids: CASGTTLYNEQFF.

This clonotype was detected a few times. The CDR3 sequence: CASSLGSGKYEQYF. The CDR3 region has the DNA TGTGCCAGCAGCTTAGGGTCTGGGAAGTACGAGCAGTACTTC. This chain links TRBV7-9 with TRBJ2-5; D ambiguous. The J call is in doubt because the DNA end fits TRBJ2-7 better. Germline-derived CDR1 and CDR2 are SEHNR and FQNEAQ (reference sequence). The length of the CDR3 is 14 residues.

This rearrangement joins TRBV5-6 to TRBJ2-7; D not certain. Germline CDR1 SGHDT, CDR2 YYEEEE. Trimming shortened V by 4 bases and J by 2 bases, and 13 bases separated the two germline ends. The CDR3 runs to 14 residues. The CDR3 DNA follows: TGTGCCAGCAGCGCCCTACAGATTCCCTACGAGCAGTACTTC. Its translation: CASSALQIPYEQYF. Using reference TRBV5-6 and TRBJ2-7 for the parts outside the CDR3, the full variable domain is DAGVTQSPTHLIKTRGQQVTLRCSPKSGHDTVSWYQQALGQGPQFIFQYYEEEERQRGNFPDRFSGHQFPNYSSELNVNALLLGDSALYLCASSALQIPYEQYFGPGTRLTVT.

The rearrangement links TRBV7-9 to TRBJ2-4; D perhaps matches TRBD2 (5 bases). V lost 6 bases to trimming and J lost 15 bases, with 21 bases between them. CDR3 size: 13 residues. In germline, CDR1 is SEHNR, CDR2 FQNEAQ (reference sequence). The chain's CDR3 is CASRVLLEGSLYF. The CDR3 DNA reads TGTGCCAGCAGGGTACTCCTCGAGGGTAGTCTGTACTTC.

V and J are TRBV5-1 and TRBJ2-3, with a tentative D call TRBD1 (5 bases). V lost 6 bases, J lost 4 bases, and 15 bases lay in between. This CDR3 has 14 residues. The V gene's germline CDR1 is SGHRS and CDR2 YFSETQ. As DNA, the CDR3 is TGCGCCAGCACCTTTGTTGGGGCGGCAGATACGCAGTATTTT. Its translation is CASTFVGAADTQYF.

The CDR3 DNA reads TGCAGTGCTGCAGGTAAAGCTATGTTCGAGCAGTACTTC. Protein sequence: CSAAGKAMFEQYF. The chain is built from TRBV20-1 and TRBJ2-5; D is undetermined. The assigned J gene may be wrong: the sequence end matches TRBJ2-7 better. Germline V gene data show CDR1 as DFQATT and CDR2 as SNEGSKA (reference sequence). The CDR3 is 13 residues long.

This clonotype came up a few times. The chain links TRBV11-1 to TRBJ2-7; a possible D gene is TRBD2 (7 bases). Germline lookup yields CDR1 SGHAT and CDR2 FQDESV (reference sequence). V was cut by 8 bases and J by 2 bases, with 16 bases left in between. This CDR3 region has 14 residues. The CDR3 here is CASEPSGTTYEQYF. CDR3 nucleotides: TGTGCCAGCGAACCAAGCGGGACAACCTACGAGCAGTACTTC.

The chain links TRBV7-9 to TRBJ1-2, with 7 bases fitting TRBD1. Germline loops: CDR1 SEHNR, CDR2 FQNEAQ (reference sequence). The CDR3 has 14 amino acids. With V trimmed by 4 bases and J by 2 bases, 4 bases remained unmatched. CDR3 sequence (DNA): TGTGCCAGCAGCTCGGGACAGCTCAACTATGGCTACACCTTC. Amino acid sequence: CASSSGQLNYGYTF.